This T cell receptor (beta chain) was profiled in a study of cytomegalovirus exposure and HLA in healthy donors. 60 Vbeta and 13 Jbeta primers were used in PCR. The assay was immunoSEQ multiplex PCR, and TCRdb's table has in-frame clones only and misses some. The data show 180,000 or so clones, around 80% seen once. The CDR3 has 15 residues. The ends were cut back, 5 bases at V and 2 bases at J, with 13 bases in the middle. Germline CDR1 is SNHLY and CDR2 is FYNNEI. The donors comprised healthy bone marrow donors. The chain carries TRBV2 and TRBJ1-5; tentative D call: TRBD1 (5 bases). Sequenced input: PBMCs. The source is a woman younger than 30 in good health and CMV-seronegative. The CDR3 sequence is CASSYGGWGNQPQHF. CDR3 nucleotides: TGTGCCAGCAGTTACGGGGGATGGGGCAATCAGCCCCAGCATTTT.